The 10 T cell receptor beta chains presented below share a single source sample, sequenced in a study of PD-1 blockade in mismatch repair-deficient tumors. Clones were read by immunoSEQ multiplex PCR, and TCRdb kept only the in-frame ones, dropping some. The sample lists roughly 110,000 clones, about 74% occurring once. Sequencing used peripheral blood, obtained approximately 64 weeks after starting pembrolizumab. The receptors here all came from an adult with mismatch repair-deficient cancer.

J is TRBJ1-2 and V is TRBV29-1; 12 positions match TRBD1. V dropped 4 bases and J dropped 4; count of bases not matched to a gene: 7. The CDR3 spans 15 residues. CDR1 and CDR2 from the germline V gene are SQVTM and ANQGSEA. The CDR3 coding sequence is TGCAGCGTTGGCGATCCGGGACAGGGGGCCTATGGCTACACCTTC. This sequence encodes CSVGDPGQGAYGYTF.

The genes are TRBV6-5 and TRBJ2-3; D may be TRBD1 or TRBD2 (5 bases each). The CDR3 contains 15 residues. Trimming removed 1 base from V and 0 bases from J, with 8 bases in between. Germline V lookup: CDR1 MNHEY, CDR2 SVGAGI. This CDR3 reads CASSYWGGSTDTQYF. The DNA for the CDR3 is TGTGCCAGCAGTTACTGGGGCGGGAGCACAGATACGCAGTATTTT.

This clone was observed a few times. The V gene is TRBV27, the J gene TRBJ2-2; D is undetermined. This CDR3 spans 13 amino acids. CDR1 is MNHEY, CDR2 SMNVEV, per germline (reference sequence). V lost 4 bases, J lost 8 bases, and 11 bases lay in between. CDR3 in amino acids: CASSWVGIGELFF. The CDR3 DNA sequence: TGTGCCAGCAGTTGGGTGGGGATTGGGGAGCTGTTTTTT.

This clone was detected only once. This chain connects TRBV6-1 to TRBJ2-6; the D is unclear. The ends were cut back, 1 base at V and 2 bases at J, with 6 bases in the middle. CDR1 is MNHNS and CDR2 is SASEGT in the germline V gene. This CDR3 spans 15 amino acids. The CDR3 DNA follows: TGTGCCAGCAGTGAAGTCTGGGCTGGGGCCAACGTCCTGACTTTC. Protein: CASSEVWAGANVLTF.

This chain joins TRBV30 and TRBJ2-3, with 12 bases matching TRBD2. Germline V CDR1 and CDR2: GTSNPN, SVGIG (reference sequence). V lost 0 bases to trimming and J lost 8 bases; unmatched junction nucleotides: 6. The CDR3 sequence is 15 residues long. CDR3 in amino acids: CAWSVLAGGGGTQYF. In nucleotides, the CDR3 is TGTGCCTGGAGTGTCCTAGCGGGAGGGGGGGGTACGCAGTATTTT.

Here the CDR3 DNA reads TGTGCCAGTAGTATGGCCCGGGACGGCCACACAGATACGCAGTATTTT. Translating it yields CASSMARDGHTDTQYF. This rearrangement joins TRBV19 to TRBJ2-3; D possibly uses TRBD1 or TRBD2 (5 bases each). In germline, CDR1 is LNHDA, CDR2 SQIVND (reference sequence). V gave up 3 bases and J gave up 2 bases, with 15 bases separating them. This CDR3 region has 16 residues.

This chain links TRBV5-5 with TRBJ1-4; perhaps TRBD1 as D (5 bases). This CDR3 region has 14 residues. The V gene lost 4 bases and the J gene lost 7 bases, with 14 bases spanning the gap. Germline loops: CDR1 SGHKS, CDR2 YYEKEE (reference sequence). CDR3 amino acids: CASSTWDPGEKLFF. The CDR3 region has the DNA TGTGCCAGCAGCACTTGGGACCCGGGTGAAAAACTGTTTTTT.

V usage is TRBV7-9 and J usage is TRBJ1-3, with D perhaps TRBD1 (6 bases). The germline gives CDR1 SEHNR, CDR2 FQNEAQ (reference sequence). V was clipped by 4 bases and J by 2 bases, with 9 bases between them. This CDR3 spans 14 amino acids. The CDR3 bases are TGTGCCAGCAGCTCAGGGGCCCCTGGAAACACCATATATTTT. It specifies CASSSGAPGNTIYF. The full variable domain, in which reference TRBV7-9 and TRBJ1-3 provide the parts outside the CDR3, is DTGVSQNPRHKITKRGQNVTFRCDPISEHNRLYWYRQTLGQGPEFLTYFQNEAQLEKSRLLSDRFSAERPKGSFSTLEIQRTEQGDSAMYLCASSSGAPGNTIYFGEGSWLTVV.

Written as DNA, the CDR3 is TGCGCCAGCAGTATTAGCGGGAGGGCCGGGGAGCTGTTTTTT. Translation: CASSISGRAGELFF. This rearrangement joins TRBV10-1 to TRBJ2-2; 11 positions match TRBD2. CDR1 WNHNN and CDR2 SYGVQD come from the germline V gene (reference sequence). The CDR3 contains 14 residues. The V gene end was trimmed by 5 bases and the J gene end by 6 bases; junction bases not matched to a gene: 2.

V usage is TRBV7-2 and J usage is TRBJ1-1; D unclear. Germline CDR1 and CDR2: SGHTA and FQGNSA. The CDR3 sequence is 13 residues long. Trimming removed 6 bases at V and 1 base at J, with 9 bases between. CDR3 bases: TGTGCCAGCAGATCTAATACGAACACTGAAGCTTTCTTT. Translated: CASRSNTNTEAFF.